This T cell receptor (beta chain) emerged from a study of yellow fever vaccine responses in identical twins. The germline gives CDR1 SGHRS, CDR2 YFSETQ. V was pared by 0 bases and J by 6 bases, with 7 bases between. The CDR3 is 13 amino acids. In this sample, this clonotype turned up once. Its antigen is unidentified. Whole-study findings and limits: Twins' vaccine T cell response reportedly seemed partly convergent, partly personalized.

TCRdb ran MiXCR on the RT-PCR reads and lists one entry per CDR3 protein. The repertoire holds tens of thousands of distinct CDR3 sequences, with less than 70% as singletons. This specimen consisted of T cells from blood (PBMCs), unsorted or a sorted subset (not recorded which), obtained before or after yellow fever vaccination (not recorded which). This sequence joins TRBV5-1 and TRBJ2-1, with D perhaps matching TRBD2 (5 bases). This TCR was sampled from a young woman who received the yellow fever vaccine. CDR3 sequence: CASSLGLANEQFF. The CDR3 nucleotides read TGCGCCAGCAGCTTGGGCCTAGCCAATGAGCAGTTCTTC.